This TCR beta chain emerged from a study of identical twins' blood T cells. Only a few counts were recorded for this clonotype. Its antigen is undetermined. Deletions cut 5 bases from V and 8 bases from J, with 12 bases between. CDR1 is SEHNR and CDR2 is FQNEAQ in the germline V gene (reference sequence). The CDR3 contains 12 residues. General observations from the study: Even for out-of-frame TCRbeta, twins reportedly shared V gene usage much more than unrelated donors.

Donors were six healthy women in three monozygous twin pairs. Each TCR cDNA library carried sample-specific barcodes on both ends. In TCRdb, the 5' RACE reads were re-called with MiXCR into one record per CDR3 protein. The sample yields a few hundred thousand distinct CDR3 sequences, 28% seen once. The chain links TRBV7-9 to TRBJ1-2; D unclear. Specimen: PBMCs. This TCR came from a woman aged 18-49 years in good health. The DNA of the CDR3 is TGTGCCAGCAGCGAAGAGGCGGGAGGCTACACCTTC. Protein sequence: CASSEEAGGYTF.